The T cell receptor beta chain under discussion was sequenced for a study of post-analysis software for immune sequencing data. Study context: Multiple sclerosis in the patients followed relapsing-remitting, secondary progressive and progressive-relapsing courses.

cDNA libraries of TCR beta carried unique molecular identifiers. With 1 to 10 million T cells as the source, 450,000 to 600,000 cDNA molecules resulted. TCRdb reanalysed the PCR reads using MiXCR and keeps one entry per CDR3 protein. The sample contains 650,000 to 850,000 distinct CDR3 sequences, about 43% of which appear only once. This clonotype was seen once. Antigen: not known. Study-level findings and limits: F measure clustering grouped samples strongly by preparation batch. The normalized Chao1 diversity of multiple sclerosis patients was significantly lower than that of controls.

The specimen was blood. The receptor comes from a girl aged 5-17 years with multiple sclerosis.

CDR3 sequence (DNA): TGTGCCAGCAGCTTACAGACAGCCTCCTACACCTTC. This encodes CASSLQTASYTF. The chain has TRBV7-2 and TRBJ1-2, with a tentative D call TRBD1 (5 bases). Trimming removed 2 bases from V and 10 bases from J, with 11 bases in between. CDR1 and CDR2 from the germline V gene are SGHTA and FQGNSA. The CDR3 consists of 12 residues.